The clone carrying this T cell receptor (beta chain) was seen at least ten times. Its antigen is currently unknown. TCRdb used MiXCR to reprocess the 5' RACE reads, holding one entry per CDR3 protein. The sample lists about 720,000 distinct CDR3 sequences, around a sixth occurring once. The entry originates in a study of identical twins. Overall study findings and caveats: Models, which agreed with sharing between unrelated individuals, nonetheless underestimated the out-of-frame TCR alpha sharing seen in monozygotic twins.

The CDR3 is 14 residues long. Trimming at V came to 6 bases and at J to 5 bases, leaving 12 bases not matched to a gene. Looked up from germline, CDR1 is DFQATT and CDR2 is SNEGSKA (reference sequence). This sample was also put to use in a study of T cells expressing NK-cell markers. That paper adds: The study drew TCR beta repertoires from sorted CD3+CD56+NKG2C+, CD3+CD56+NKG2C- and CD3+CD56-NKG2C+ T cells. Six donors carried dominant NKG2C+ clonotypes that made up about 1.0-7.5% of their CD8+ T cells. A handful of donors showed these clonotypes also leading the CD3+CD56-NKG2C+ fraction.

The J gene is TRBJ2-7, the V gene TRBV20-1; TRBD2 matches at 8 bases. Source material: PBMCs. The receptor was isolated from a woman younger than 30 in good health. CDR3 nucleotides: TGCAGTGCCGGTGGGTCGCGGGAGGTTAACGAGCAGTACTTC. This sequence encodes CSAGGSREVNEQYF.